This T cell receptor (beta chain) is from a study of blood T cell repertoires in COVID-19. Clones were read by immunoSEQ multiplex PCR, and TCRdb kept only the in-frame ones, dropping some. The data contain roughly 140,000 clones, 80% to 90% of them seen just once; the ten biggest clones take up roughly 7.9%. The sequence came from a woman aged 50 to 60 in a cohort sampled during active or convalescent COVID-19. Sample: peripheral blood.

This CDR3 reads CSVKSTTVSGNTIYF. The CDR3, as DNA: TGCAGCGTTAAGTCTACGACAGTCTCTGGAAACACCATATATTTT. The chain links TRBV29-1 to TRBJ1-3; possibly TRBD1 for D (5 bases). The CDR3 length is 15 residues. Germline CDR1 SQVTM, CDR2 ANQGSEA. Between the trimmed V and J ends, which lost 5 bases and 0 bases, there was a span of 14 bases. The full variable domain, completed using reference TRBV29-1 and TRBJ1-3, is SAVISQKPSRDICQRGTSLTIQCQVDSQVTMMFWYRQQPGQSLTLIATANQGSEATYESGFVIDKFPISRPNLTFSTLTVSNMSPEDSSIYLCSVKSTTVSGNTIYFGEGSWLTVV.